This TCR beta chain was sequenced in a study of CD8+CD57+ T cells in acquired aplastic anemia. Genomic DNA provided the template from which TCR beta VDJ and CDR3 profiles were obtained. One entry per CDR3 protein, called by TCRdb with MiXCR from the reads. This sample carries about 42,000 distinct CDR3 sequences, around 67% of them seen once, and the ten largest clones take 20% to 25%. This CDR3 has 13 amino acids. Trimming removed 5 bases from V and 4 bases from J, with 15 bases in between. Germline V gene lookup returns CDR1 SQVTM and CDR2 ANQGSEA. Note on this clonotype: As yet, its antigen is unknown.

General study results and limits: Found in both controls and patients were almost 30 CD8+ CDR3 sequences.

The source of this sequence is a human donor in good health, serving as a control. V and J are TRBV29-1 and TRBJ2-7; D not resolved. Sequencing was done on a sample of sorted CD4+, CD8+, or CD8+CD57+ T cells (not recorded which) from PBMCs. In DNA form, the CDR3 reads TGCAGCGTTCTTACGGGCGGATCATACGAGCAGTACTTC. This gives the protein CSVLTGGSYEQYF.